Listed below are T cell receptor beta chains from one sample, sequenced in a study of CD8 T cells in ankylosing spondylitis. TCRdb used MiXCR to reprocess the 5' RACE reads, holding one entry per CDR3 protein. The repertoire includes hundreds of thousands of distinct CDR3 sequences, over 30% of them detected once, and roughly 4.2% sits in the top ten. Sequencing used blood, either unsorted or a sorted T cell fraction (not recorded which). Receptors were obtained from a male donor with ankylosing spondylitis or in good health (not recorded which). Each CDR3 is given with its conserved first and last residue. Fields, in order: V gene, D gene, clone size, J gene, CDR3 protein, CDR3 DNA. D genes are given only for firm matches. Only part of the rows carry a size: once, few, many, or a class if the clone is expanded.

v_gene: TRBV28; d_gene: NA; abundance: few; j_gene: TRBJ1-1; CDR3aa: CASSSKGERAEAFF; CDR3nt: TGTGCCAGCAGTTCCAAGGGGGAAAGGGCTGAAGCTTTCTTT
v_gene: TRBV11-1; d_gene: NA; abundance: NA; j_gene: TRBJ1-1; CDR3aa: CASSLASEAFF; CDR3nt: TGTGCCAGCAGCTTAGCCAGTGAAGCTTTCTTT
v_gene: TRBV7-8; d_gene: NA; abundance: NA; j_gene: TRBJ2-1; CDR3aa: CASSLDKLNEQFF; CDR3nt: TGTGCCAGCAGCTTAGACAAGCTCAATGAGCAGTTCTTC
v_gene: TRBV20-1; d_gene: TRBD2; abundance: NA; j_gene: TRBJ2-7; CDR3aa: CSASGGDSYEQYF; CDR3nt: TGCAGTGCTAGCGGGGGGGACTCCTACGAGCAGTACTTC
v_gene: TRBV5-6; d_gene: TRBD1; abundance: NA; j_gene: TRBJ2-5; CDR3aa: CASSSAGTGQETQYF; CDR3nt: TGTGCCAGCAGCTCGGCCGGGACAGGGCAAGAGACCCAGTACTTC
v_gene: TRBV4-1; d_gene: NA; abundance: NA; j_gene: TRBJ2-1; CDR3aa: CASSQTRNAEQFF; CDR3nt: TGCGCCAGCAGCCAAACTCGGAACGCTGAGCAGTTCTTC
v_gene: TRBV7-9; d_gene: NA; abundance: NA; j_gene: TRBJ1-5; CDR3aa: CASSSGFGNQPQHF; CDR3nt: TGTGCCAGCAGTTCAGGGTTTGGCAATCAGCCCCAGCATTTT
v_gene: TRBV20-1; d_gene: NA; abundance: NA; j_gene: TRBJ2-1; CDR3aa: CSARIRDTTYNEQFF; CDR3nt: TGCAGTGCTAGAATCCGGGACACAACCTACAATGAGCAGTTCTTC
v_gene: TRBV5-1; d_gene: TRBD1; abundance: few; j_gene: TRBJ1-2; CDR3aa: CASSLQGARFDGYTF; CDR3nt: TGCGCCAGCAGCTTACAGGGGGCGAGGTTTGATGGCTACACCTTC
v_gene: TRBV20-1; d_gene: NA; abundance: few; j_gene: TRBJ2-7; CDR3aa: CSALTAYEQYF; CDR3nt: TGCAGTGCTTTGACAGCCTACGAGCAGTACTTC
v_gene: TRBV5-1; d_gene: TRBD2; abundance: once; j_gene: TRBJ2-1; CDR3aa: CASSPSTGLAGGRIEQFF; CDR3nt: TGCGCCAGCAGCCCATCAACCGGACTAGCGGGGGGGAGGATTGAGCAGTTCTTC
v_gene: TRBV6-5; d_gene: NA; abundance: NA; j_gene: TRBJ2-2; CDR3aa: CASSYSGLQTGELFF; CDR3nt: TGTGCCAGCAGTTACTCGGGACTCCAGACCGGGGAGCTGTTTTTT
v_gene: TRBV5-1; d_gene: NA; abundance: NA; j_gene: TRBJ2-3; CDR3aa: CASRTEGDTQYF; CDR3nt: TGCGCCAGCAGAACCGAAGGAGATACGCAGTATTTT
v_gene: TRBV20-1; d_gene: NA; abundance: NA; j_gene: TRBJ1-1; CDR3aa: CSARPQANTEAFF; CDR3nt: TGCAGTGCTAGACCACAGGCAAACACTGAAGCTTTCTTT